The text below deals with one TCR beta chain. This may arise from a read error, as a much more abundant clone is one base away. V shed 5 bases and J shed 10 bases, with 15 bases lying between them. Germline V gene data show CDR1 as SEHNR and CDR2 as FQNEAQ (reference sequence). This CDR3 contains 12 residues. The data were obtained in a study of T cell repertoires in cytomegalovirus infection. Study-level information: Public TCR beta signatures were indicative of both CMV infection and a matching HLA type.

Using its own MiXCR run on the reads, TCRdb lists one record per CDR3 protein. The sample lists hundreds of thousands of distinct CDR3 sequences; 20% to 25% were seen once. This chain connects TRBV7-9 to TRBJ2-7; D is undetermined. This TCR derives from a human donor in good health (CMV status not recorded). Some clones in this sample may be carry-over from other donors' samples. The sequenced material came from CD8+ T cells from PBMCs. CDR3 bases: TGTGCCAGCAGCCCCATAGTGAGTCCCCAGTACGTC. Amino acid sequence: CASSPIVSPQYV.